This TCR beta chain came from a study of T cells in Graves' hyperthyroidism and ophthalmopathy. Findings of the study overall: Expanded thyroid clonotypes (above 0.001) were mostly also found in blood.

This CDR3 is built from 13 residues. With 3 bases clipped from V and 4 bases from J, the junction kept 3 bases outside the gene matches. This clonotype was detected many times. Its antigen is as yet unknown. It was RNA transcripts that yielded the amplified TCR beta CDR3 regions. When the TCR CDR3 underwent first-round RT-PCR, the HTBI primer set was used. Via MiXCR, TCRdb re-called the multiplex PCR reads, giving one row per CDR3 protein. The sample has roughly 500,000 distinct CDR3 sequences, approximately 25% seen once. The sequenced sample was blood. J is TRBJ2-7 and V is TRBV12-3 or TRBV12-4, with 7 positions matching TRBD2. This TCR was sampled from a woman under 40 with Graves' ophthalmopathy. CDR3 protein: CASSFAAGYEQYF. CDR3 coding DNA: TGTGCCAGCAGTTTCGCAGCGGGGTACGAGCAGTACTTC.